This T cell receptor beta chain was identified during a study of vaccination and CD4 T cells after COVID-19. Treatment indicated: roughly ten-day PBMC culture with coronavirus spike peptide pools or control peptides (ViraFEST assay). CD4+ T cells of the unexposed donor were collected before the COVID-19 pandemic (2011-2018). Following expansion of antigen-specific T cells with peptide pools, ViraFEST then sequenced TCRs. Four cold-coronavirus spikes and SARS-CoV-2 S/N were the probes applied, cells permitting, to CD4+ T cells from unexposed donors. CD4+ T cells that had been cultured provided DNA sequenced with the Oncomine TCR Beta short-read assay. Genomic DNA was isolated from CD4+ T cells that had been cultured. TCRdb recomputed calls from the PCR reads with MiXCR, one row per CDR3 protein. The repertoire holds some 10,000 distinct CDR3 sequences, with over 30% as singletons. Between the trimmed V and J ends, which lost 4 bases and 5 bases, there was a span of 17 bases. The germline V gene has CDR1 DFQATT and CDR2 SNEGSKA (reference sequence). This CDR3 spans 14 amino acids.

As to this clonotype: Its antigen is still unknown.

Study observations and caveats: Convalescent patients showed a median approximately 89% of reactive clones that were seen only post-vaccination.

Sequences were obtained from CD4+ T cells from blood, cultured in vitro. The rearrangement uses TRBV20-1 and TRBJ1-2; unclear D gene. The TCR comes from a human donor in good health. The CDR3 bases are TGCAGTGCTACCCTCCCCCGGCCGGGGTATGGCTACACCTTC. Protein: CSATLPRPGYGYTF.